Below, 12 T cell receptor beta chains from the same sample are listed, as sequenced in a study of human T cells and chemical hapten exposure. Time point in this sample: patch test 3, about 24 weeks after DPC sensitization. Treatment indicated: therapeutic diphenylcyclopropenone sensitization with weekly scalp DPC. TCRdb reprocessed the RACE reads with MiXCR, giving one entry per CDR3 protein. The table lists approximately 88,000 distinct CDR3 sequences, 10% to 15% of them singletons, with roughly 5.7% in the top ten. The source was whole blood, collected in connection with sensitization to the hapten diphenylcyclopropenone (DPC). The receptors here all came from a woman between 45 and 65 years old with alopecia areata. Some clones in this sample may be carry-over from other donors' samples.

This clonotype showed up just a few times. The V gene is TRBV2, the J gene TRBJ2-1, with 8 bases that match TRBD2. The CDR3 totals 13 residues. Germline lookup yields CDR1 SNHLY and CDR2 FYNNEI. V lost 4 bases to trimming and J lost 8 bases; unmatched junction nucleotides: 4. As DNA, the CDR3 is TGTGCCAGCAGTGCGGGACTAGGCTATGAGCAGTTCTTC. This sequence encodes CASSAGLGYEQFF.

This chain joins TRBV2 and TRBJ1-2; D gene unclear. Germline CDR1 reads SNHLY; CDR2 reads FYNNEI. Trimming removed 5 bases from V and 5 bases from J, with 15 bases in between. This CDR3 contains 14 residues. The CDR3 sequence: CASSSVLTPYGYTF. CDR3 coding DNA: TGTGCCAGCAGTTCCGTCCTAACTCCTTATGGCTACACCTTC.

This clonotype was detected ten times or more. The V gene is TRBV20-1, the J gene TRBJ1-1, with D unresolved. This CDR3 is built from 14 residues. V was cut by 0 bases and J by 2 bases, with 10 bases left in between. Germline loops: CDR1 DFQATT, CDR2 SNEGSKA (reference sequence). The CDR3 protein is CSARDIRGNTEAFF. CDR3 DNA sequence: TGCAGTGCTAGAGATATCCGTGGAAACACTGAAGCTTTCTTT.

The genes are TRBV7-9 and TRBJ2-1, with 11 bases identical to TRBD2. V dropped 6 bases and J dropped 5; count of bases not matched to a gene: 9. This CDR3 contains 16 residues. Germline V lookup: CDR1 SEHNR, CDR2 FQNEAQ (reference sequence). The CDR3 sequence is CASRARLAGPNNEQFF. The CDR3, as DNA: TGTGCCAGCAGAGCCCGACTAGCGGGACCGAACAATGAGCAGTTCTTC.

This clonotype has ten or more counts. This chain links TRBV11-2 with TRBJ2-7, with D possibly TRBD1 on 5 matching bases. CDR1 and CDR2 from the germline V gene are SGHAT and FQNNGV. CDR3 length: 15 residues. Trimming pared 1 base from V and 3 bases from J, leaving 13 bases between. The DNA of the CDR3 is TGTGCCAGCAGCTTAGTTGCAGGGTCGAGCTACGAGCAGTACTTC. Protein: CASSLVAGSSYEQYF.

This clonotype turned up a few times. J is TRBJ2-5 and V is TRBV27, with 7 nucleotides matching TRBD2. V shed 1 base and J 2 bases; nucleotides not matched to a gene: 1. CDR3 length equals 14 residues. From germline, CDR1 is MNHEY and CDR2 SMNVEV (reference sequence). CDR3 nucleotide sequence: TGTGCCAGCAGTTTATGGGGGGGACAAGAGACCCAGTACTTC. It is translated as CASSLWGGQETQYF.

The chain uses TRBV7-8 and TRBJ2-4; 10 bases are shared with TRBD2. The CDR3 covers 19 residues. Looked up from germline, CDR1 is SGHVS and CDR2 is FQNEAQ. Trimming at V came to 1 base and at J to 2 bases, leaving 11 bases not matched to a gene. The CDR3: CASSLGRPSGSSTKNIQYF. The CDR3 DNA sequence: TGTGCCAGCAGCTTAGGGCGGCCTAGCGGGAGTTCGACCAAAAACATTCAGTACTTC.

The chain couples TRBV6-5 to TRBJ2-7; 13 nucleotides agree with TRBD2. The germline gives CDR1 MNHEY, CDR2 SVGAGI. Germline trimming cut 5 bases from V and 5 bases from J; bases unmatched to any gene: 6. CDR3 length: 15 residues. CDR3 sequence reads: CASSPWGTSGNEQYF. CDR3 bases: TGTGCCAGCAGTCCGTGGGGGACTAGCGGGAACGAGCAGTACTTC.

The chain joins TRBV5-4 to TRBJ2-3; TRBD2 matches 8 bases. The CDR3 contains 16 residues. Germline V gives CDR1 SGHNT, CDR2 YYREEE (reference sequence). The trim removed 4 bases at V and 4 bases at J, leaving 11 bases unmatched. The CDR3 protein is CASSPRTGGGADTQYF. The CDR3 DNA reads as TGTGCCAGCAGCCCCAGAACCGGGGGGGGTGCAGATACGCAGTATTTT.

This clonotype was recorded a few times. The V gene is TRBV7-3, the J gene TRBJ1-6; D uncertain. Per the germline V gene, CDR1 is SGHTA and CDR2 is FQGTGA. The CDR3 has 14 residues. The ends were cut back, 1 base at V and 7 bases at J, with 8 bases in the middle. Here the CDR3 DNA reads TGTGCCAGCAGCTTAAGTCCCGGGAATTCACCCCTCCACTTT. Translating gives CASSLSPGNSPLHF.

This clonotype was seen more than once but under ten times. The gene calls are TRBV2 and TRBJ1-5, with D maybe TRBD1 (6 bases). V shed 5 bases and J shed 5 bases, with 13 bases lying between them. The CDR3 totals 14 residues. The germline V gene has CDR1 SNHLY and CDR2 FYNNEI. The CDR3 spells CASSTTGLYQPQHF. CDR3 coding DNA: TGTGCCAGCAGTACAACAGGGTTGTATCAGCCCCAGCATTTT.

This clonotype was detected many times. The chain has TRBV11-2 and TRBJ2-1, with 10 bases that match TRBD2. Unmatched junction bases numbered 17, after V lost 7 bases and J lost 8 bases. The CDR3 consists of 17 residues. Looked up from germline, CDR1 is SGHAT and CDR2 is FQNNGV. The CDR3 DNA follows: TGTGCCAGCACCAAAACCCCGCTAGCGGGAGTCTGGGATGAGCAGTTCTTC. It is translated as CASTKTPLAGVWDEQFF.